Listed below are T cell receptor beta chains from one sample, sequenced in a study of T cells after yellow fever vaccination. Each CDR3 protein gets one entry after TCRdb re-called the 5' RACE reads with MiXCR. The repertoire holds hundreds of thousands of distinct CDR3 sequences, around 20% seen once, with roughly 19% in the top ten. Source: PBMCs, taken before the yellow fever booster vaccination. The receptors stem from a man aged 18 to 30 who received the YFV17D yellow fever vaccine. Each CDR3 is given with its conserved first and last residue. The D gene is left open where the match is weak. The size entry is marked missing in some rows and otherwise reads once, few, many or a size class.

abundance: few
len: 15
d_gene: TRBD1
j_gene: TRBJ1-1
v_gene: TRBV29-1
CDR3nt: TGCAGCGTATGGGACAGGCGACAGATGAACACTGAAGCTTTCTTT
CDR3aa: CSVWDRRQMNTEAFF

abundance: -
len: 15
d_gene: -
j_gene: TRBJ2-3
v_gene: TRBV5-1
CDR3nt: TGCGCCAGCAGCAAAGAAGGGGGGGACACAGATACGCAGTATTTT
CDR3aa: CASSKEGGDTDTQYF

abundance: few
len: 13
d_gene: -
j_gene: TRBJ2-5
v_gene: TRBV10-3
CDR3nt: TGTGCCATCAGTGATCAGGGGACGGAGACCCAGTACTTC
CDR3aa: CAISDQGTETQYF

abundance: -
len: 18
d_gene: TRBD1
j_gene: TRBJ2-1
v_gene: TRBV4-3
CDR3nt: TGCGCCAGCAGCCAAGATCCTGGCCGGGACAGGGCACGTGATGAGCAGTTCTTC
CDR3aa: CASSQDPGRDRARDEQFF

abundance: -
len: 15
d_gene: -
j_gene: TRBJ2-1
v_gene: TRBV12-3/TRBV12-4
CDR3nt: TGTGCCAGCAGTTTGTTCGGAGCCGCCCGCAATGAGCAGTTCTTC
CDR3aa: CASSLFGAARNEQFF

abundance: few
len: 13
d_gene: -
j_gene: TRBJ2-5
v_gene: TRBV5-6
CDR3nt: TGTGCCAGCAGCCCGGTGTACCAAGAGACCCAGTACTTC
CDR3aa: CASSPVYQETQYF

abundance: few
len: 17
d_gene: TRBD2
j_gene: TRBJ2-3
v_gene: TRBV20-1
CDR3nt: TGCAGTGCTAGAGGGACTAGCGGGGGAGGAGATAGGGATACGCAGTATTTT
CDR3aa: CSARGTSGGGDRDTQYF

abundance: -
len: 14
d_gene: -
j_gene: TRBJ2-1
v_gene: TRBV5-1
CDR3nt: TGCGCCAGCAGCTTAGGGCCACGGGACAATGAGCAGTTCTTC
CDR3aa: CASSLGPRDNEQFF

abundance: -
len: 12
d_gene: TRBD1
j_gene: TRBJ2-7
v_gene: TRBV28
CDR3nt: TGTGCCAGCAGGGGGACAGTCTACGAGCAGTACTTC
CDR3aa: CASRGTVYEQYF

abundance: -
len: 15
d_gene: TRBD2
j_gene: TRBJ2-3
v_gene: TRBV20-1
CDR3nt: TGCAGTGCGATACTGACTAGCGTAAGCACAGATACGCAGTATTTT
CDR3aa: CSAILTSVSTDTQYF

abundance: many
len: 17
d_gene: TRBD1
j_gene: TRBJ2-2
v_gene: TRBV20-1
CDR3nt: TGCAGTGCTACAGGCCCCAGGGGGCAAGGGAACACCGGGGAGCTGTTTTTT
CDR3aa: CSATGPRGQGNTGELFF

abundance: -
len: 13
d_gene: -
j_gene: TRBJ1-6
v_gene: TRBV6-1
CDR3nt: TGTGCCAGCACGGGCGTTAATAATTCACCCCTCCACTTT
CDR3aa: CASTGVNNSPLHF

abundance: few
len: 15
d_gene: -
j_gene: TRBJ2-5
v_gene: TRBV5-1
CDR3nt: TGCGCCAGCAGCTTGGAGGGCGGGGGCTTTGAGACCCAGTACTTC
CDR3aa: CASSLEGGGFETQYF

abundance: many
len: 13
d_gene: -
j_gene: TRBJ2-2
v_gene: TRBV25-1
CDR3nt: TGTGCCAGCAGTGAATCTGGGGGCGGGGAGCTGTTTTTT
CDR3aa: CASSESGGGELFF

abundance: few
len: 14
d_gene: -
j_gene: TRBJ1-1
v_gene: TRBV29-1
CDR3nt: TGCAGCGTTGTCCCTGTTTCGGTGGGAATGAGCGCTTTCTTT
CDR3aa: CSVVPVSVGMSAFF

abundance: -
len: 14
d_gene: -
j_gene: TRBJ2-2
v_gene: TRBV4-3
CDR3nt: TGCGCCAGCAGCCGTGCGGGGATAATTGGGGAGCTGTTTTTT
CDR3aa: CASSRAGIIGELFF

abundance: -
len: 13
d_gene: TRBD1
j_gene: TRBJ1-6
v_gene: TRBV12-3/TRBV12-4
CDR3nt: TGTGCCAGCAGTTTGGGACAGGGTACACCCCTCCACTTT
CDR3aa: CASSLGQGTPLHF

abundance: few
len: 17
d_gene: -
j_gene: TRBJ1-2
v_gene: TRBV5-1
CDR3nt: TGCGCCAGCAGCTTGGACGGGCAATCCCGGTCCAACTATGGCTACACCTTC
CDR3aa: CASSLDGQSRSNYGYTF

abundance: few
len: 15
d_gene: TRBD2
j_gene: TRBJ2-1
v_gene: TRBV9
CDR3nt: TGTGCCAGCCCACTAGGCGGGAGCTCCTACAATGAGCAGTTCTTC
CDR3aa: CASPLGGSSYNEQFF

abundance: -
len: 12
d_gene: -
j_gene: TRBJ2-4
v_gene: TRBV5-6
CDR3nt: TGTGCCAGCAGCCTCCCGAGGGACATTCAGTACTTC
CDR3aa: CASSLPRDIQYF

abundance: few
len: 15
d_gene: -
j_gene: TRBJ2-3
v_gene: TRBV7-2
CDR3nt: TGTGCCAGCAGCTTTCGGGGACTCAAGACAGATACGCAGTATTTT
CDR3aa: CASSFRGLKTDTQYF

abundance: many
len: 15
d_gene: -
j_gene: TRBJ1-5
v_gene: TRBV12-3/TRBV12-4
CDR3nt: TGTGCCAGCAGTTTAGGGGGGACGGTCAATCAGCCCCAGCATTTT
CDR3aa: CASSLGGTVNQPQHF